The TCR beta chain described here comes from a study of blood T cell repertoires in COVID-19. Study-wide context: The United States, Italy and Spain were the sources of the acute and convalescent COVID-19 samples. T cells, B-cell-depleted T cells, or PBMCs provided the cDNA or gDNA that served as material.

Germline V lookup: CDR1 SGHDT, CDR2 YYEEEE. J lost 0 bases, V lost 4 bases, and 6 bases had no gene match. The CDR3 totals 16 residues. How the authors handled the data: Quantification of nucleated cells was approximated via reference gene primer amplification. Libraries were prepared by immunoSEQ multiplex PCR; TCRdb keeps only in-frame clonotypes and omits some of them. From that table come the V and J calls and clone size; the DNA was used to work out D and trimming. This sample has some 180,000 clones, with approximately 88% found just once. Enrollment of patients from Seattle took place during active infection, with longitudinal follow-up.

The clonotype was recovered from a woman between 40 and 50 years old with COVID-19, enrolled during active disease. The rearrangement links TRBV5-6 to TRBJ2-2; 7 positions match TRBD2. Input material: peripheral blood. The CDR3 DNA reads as TGTGCCAGCAGCCCACCTAGCGGTGCGAACACCGGGGAGCTGTTTTTT. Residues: CASSPPSGANTGELFF.